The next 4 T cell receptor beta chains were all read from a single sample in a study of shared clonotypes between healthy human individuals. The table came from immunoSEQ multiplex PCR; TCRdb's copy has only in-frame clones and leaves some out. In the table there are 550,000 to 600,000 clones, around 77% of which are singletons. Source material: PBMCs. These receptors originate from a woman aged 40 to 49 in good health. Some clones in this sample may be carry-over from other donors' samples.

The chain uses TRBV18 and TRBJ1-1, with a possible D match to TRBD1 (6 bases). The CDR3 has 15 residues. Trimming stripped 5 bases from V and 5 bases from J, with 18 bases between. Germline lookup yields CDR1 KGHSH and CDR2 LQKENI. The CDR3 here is CASSATIQGWTEAFF. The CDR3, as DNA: TGTGCCAGCTCAGCAACTATACAGGGCTGGACTGAAGCTTTCTTT.

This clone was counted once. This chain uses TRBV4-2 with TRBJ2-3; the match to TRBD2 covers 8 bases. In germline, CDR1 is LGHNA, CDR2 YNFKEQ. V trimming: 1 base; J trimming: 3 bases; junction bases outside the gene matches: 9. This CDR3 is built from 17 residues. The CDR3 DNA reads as TGTGCCAGCAGCCAAGGGATTGGGGCTAGCGGGACAGATACGCAGTATTTT. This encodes CASSQGIGASGTDTQYF.

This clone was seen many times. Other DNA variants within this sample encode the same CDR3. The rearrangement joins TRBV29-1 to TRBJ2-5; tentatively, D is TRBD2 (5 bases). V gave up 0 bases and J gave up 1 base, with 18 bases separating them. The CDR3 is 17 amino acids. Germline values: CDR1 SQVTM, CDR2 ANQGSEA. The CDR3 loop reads CSVEDRSRVNFQETQYF. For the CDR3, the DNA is TGCAGCGTTGAAGATCGCTCGCGGGTGAATTTCCAAGAGACCCAGTACTTC.

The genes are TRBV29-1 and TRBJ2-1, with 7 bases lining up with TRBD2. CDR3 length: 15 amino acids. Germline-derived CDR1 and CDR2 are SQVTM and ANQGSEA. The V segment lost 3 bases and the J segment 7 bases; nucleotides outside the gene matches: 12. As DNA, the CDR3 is TGCAGCGTTGATCTGGTGGGAGGGCCGGGTAATGAGCAGTTCTTC. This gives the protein CSVDLVGGPGNEQFF.